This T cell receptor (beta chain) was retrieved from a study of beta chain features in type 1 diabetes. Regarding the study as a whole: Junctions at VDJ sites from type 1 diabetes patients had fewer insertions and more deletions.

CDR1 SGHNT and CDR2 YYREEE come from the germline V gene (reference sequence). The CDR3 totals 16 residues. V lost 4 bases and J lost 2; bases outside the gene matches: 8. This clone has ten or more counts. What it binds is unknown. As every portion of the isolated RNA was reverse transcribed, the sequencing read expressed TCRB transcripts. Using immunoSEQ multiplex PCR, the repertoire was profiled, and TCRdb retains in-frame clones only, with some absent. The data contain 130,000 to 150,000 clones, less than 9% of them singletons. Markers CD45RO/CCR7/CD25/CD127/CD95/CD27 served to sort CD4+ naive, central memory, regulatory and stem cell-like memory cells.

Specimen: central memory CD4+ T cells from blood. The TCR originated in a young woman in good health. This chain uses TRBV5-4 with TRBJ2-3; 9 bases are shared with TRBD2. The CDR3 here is CASSPGLASNTDTQYF. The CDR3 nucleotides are TGTGCCAGCAGCCCGGGACTAGCTTCAAACACAGATACGCAGTATTTT.